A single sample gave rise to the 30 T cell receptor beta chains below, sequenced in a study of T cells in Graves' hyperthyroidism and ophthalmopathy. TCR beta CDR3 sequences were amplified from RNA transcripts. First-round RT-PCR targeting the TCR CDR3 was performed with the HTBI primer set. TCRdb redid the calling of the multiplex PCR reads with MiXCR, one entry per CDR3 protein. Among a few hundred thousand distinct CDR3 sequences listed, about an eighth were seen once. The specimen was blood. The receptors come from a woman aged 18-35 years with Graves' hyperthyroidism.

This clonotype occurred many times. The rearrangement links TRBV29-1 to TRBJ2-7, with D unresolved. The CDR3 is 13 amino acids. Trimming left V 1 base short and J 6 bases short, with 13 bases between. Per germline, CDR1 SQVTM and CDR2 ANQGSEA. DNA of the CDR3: TGCAGCGTTGAAGGCTCTGGACCTCGCGAGCAGTACTTC. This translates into CSVEGSGPREQYF.

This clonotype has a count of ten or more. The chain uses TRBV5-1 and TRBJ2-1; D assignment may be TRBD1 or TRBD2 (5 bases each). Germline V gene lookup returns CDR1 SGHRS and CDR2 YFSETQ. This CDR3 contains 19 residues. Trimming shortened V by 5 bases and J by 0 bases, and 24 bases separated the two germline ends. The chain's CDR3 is CASSTPGQRSSSSYNEQFF. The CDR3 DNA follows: TGCGCCAGCAGTACCCCGGGGCAGCGTTCTTCAAGCTCCTACAATGAGCAGTTCTTC.

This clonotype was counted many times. This CDR3 is CASSYRDSNTGELFF. The CDR3 coding sequence is TGTGCCAGCAGCTACCGGGACAGTAACACCGGGGAGCTGTTTTTT. The V call is TRBV7-8, the J call TRBJ2-2, with TRBD1 matching over 7 bases. After removal of 4 bases from V and 2 bases from J, the junction contained 4 bases not matched to a gene. Germline V gene lookup returns CDR1 SGHVS and CDR2 FQNEAQ. The CDR3 extends over 15 amino acids.

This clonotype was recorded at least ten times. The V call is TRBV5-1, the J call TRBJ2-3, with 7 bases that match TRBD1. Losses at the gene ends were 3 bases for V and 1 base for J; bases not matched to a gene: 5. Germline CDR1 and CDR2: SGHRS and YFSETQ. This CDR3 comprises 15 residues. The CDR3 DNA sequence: TGCGCCAGCAGCTCGACCGGGACAGGCACAGATACGCAGTATTTT. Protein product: CASSSTGTGTDTQYF.

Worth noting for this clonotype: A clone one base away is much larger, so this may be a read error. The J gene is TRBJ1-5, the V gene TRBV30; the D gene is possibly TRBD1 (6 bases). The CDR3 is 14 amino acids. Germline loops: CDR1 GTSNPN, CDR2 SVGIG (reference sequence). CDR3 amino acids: CARSGGLSNQPQHF. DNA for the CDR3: TGTGCCCGGAGTGGGGGGCTGAGCAATCAGCCCCAGCATTTT.

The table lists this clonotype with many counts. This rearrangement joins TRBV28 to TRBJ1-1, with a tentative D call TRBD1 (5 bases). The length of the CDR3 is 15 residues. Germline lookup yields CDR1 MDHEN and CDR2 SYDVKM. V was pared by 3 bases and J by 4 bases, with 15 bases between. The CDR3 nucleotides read TGTGCCAGCAGTTTCGGGGGGGGGAGTTCCACTGAAGCTTTCTTT. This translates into CASSFGGGSSTEAFF.

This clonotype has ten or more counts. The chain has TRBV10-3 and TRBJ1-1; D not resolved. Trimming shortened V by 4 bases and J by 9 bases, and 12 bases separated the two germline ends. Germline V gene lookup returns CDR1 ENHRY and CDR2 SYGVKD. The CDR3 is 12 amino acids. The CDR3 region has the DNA TGTGCCATCAGTGGATCGGGAGATCAAGCTTTCTTT. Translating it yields CAISGSGDQAFF.

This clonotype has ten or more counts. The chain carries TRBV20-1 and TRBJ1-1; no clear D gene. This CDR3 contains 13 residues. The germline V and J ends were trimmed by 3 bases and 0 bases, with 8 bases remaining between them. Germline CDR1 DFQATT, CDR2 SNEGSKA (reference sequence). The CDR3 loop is CSASDWVNTEAFF. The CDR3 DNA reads TGCAGTGCTAGCGATTGGGTGAACACTGAAGCTTTCTTT.

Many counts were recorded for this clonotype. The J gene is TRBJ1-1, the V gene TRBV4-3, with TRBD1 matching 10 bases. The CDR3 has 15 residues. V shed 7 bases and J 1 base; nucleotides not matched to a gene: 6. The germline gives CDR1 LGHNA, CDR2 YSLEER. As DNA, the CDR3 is TGCGCCAGCAACTGGGACAGGGGCGCGAACACTGAAGCTTTCTTT. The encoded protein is CASNWDRGANTEAFF.

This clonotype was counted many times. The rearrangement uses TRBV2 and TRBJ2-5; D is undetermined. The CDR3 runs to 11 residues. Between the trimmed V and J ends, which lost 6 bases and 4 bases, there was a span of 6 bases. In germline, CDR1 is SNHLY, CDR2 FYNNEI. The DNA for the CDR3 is TGTGCCAGCAGCGTGACAGAGACCCAGTACTTC. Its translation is CASSVTETQYF.

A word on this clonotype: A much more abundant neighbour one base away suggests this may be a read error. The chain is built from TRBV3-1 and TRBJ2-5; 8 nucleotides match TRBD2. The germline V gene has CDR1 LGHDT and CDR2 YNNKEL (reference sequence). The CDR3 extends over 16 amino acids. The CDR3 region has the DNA TGTGCCAGCAGTCATATAGCGGGGCCGATCCAAGGGACCCAGTACTTC. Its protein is CASSHIAGPIQGTQYF.

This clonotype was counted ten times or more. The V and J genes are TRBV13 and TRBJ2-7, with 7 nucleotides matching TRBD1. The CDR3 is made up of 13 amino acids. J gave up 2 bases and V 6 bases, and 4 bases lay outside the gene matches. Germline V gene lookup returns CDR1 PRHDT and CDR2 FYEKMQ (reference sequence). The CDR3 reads CASRAQGAYEQYF. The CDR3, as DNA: TGTGCCAGCAGGGCCCAGGGGGCCTACGAGCAGTACTTC.

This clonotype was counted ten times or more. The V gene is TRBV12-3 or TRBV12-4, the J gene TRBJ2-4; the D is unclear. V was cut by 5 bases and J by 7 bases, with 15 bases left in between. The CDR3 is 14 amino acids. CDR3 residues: CASSPRHGWNIQYF. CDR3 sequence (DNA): TGTGCCAGCAGTCCACGACACGGGTGGAACATTCAGTACTTC.

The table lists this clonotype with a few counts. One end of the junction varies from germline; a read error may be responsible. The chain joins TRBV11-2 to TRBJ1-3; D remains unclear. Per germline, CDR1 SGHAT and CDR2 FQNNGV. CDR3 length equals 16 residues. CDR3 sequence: CASSSVVTGFGHTIYF. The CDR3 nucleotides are TGTGCCAGCAGCTCAGTAGTGACGGGGTTTGGACACACCATATATTTT. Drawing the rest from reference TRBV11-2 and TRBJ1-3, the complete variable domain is EAGVAQSPRYKIIEKRQSVAFWCNPISGHATLYWYQQILGQGPKLLIQFQNNGVVDDSQLPKDRFSAERLKGVDSTLKIQPAKLEDSAVYLCASSSVVTGFGHTIYFGEGSWLTVV.

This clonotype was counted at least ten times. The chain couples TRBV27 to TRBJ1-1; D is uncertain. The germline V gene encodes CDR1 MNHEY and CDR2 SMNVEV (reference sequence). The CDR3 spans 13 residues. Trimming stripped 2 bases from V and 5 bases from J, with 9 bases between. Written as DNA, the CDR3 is TGTGCCAGCAGTTTAGACCATAGGACTGAAGCTTTCTTT. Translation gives CASSLDHRTEAFF.

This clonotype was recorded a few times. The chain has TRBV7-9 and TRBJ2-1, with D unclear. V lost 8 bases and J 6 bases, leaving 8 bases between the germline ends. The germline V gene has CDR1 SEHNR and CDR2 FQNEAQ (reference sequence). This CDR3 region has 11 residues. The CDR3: CASQIINEQFF. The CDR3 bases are TGTGCCAGCCAAATTATCAATGAGCAGTTCTTC.

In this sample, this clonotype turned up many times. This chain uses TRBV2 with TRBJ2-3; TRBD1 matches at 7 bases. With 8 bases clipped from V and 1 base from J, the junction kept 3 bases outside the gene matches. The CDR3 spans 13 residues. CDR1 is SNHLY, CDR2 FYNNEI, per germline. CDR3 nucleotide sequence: TGTGCCAGCGGTACAGGGGGCACAGATACGCAGTATTTT. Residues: CASGTGGTDTQYF. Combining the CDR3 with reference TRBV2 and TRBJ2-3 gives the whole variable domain EPEVTQTPSHQVTQMGQEVILRCVPISNHLYFYWYRQILGQKVEFLVSFYNNEISEKSEIFDDQFSVERPDGSNFTLKIRSTKLEDSAMYFCASGTGGTDTQYFGPGTRLTVL.

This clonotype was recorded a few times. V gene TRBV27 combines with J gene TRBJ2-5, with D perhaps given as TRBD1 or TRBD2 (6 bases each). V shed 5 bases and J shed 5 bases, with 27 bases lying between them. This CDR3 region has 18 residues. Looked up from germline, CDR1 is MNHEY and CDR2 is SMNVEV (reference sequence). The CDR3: CASSRGGSWRGQVETQYF. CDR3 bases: TGTGCCAGCAGTCGAGGGGGGAGTTGGAGGGGACAAGTCGAGACCCAGTACTTC.

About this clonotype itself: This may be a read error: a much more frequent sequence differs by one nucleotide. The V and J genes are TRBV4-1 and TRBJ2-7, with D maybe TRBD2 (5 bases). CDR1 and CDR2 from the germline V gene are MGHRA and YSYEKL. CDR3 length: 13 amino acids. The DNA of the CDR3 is TGCGCCAGCAGCCAAGAACCTAGCTACGAGCAGTGCTTC. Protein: CASSQEPSYEQCF.

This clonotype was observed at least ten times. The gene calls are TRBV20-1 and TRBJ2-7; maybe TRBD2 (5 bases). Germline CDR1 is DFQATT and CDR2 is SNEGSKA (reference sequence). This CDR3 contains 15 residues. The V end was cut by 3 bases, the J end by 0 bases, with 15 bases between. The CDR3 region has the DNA TGCAGTGCTAGCAGGACCGAGGGTTCCTCCTACGAGCAGTACTTC. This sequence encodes CSASRTEGSSYEQYF.

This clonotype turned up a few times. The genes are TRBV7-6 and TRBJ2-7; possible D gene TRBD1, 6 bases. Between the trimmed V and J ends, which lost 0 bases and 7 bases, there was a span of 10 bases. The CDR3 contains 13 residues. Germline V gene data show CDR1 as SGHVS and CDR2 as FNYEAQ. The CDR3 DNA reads TGTGCCAGCAGCTTAGCGAGGGGGAGTGAGCAGTACTTC. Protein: CASSLARGSEQYF.

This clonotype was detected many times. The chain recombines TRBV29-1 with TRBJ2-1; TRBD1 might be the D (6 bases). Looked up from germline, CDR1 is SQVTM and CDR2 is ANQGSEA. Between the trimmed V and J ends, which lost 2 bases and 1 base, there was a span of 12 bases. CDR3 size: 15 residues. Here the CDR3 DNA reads TGCAGCGTTGAAAGGGGGACCGGTTCCTACAATGAGCAGTTCTTC. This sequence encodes CSVERGTGSYNEQFF.

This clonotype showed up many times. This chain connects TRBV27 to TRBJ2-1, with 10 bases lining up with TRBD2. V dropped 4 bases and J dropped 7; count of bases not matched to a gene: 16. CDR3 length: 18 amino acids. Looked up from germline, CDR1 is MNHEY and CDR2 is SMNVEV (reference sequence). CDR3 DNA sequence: TGTGCCAGCAGTTCCTTCCCCACAGCGGGAGGGCCTGGAAATGAGCAGTTCTTC. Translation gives CASSSFPTAGGPGNEQFF.

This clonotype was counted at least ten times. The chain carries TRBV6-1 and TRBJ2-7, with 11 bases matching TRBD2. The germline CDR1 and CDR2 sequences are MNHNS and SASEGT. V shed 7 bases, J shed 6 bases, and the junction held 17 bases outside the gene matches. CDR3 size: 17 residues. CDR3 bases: TGTGCCAGCACCCTGGTACTAGCGGGAGTAGGGTCTGGCGAGCAGTACTTC. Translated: CASTLVLAGVGSGEQYF.

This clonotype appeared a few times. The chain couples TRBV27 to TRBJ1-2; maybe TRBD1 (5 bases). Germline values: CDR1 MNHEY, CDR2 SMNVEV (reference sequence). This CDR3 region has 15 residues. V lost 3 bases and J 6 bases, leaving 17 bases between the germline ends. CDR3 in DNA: TGTGCCAGCAGTTTGATTGCAGGGTCGGACCATGGCTACACCTTC. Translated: CASSLIAGSDHGYTF.

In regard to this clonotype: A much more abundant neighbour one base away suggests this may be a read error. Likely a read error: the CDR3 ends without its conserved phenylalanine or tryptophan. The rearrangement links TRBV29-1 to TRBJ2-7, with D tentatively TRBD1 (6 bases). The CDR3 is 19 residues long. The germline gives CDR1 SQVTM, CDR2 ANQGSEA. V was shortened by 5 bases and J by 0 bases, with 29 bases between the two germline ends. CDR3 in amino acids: CSVSNPLNPRDTSSYEQYY. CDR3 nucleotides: TGCAGCGTTTCGAATCCACTGAACCCCCGGGACACAAGCTCCTACGAGCAGTACTAC.

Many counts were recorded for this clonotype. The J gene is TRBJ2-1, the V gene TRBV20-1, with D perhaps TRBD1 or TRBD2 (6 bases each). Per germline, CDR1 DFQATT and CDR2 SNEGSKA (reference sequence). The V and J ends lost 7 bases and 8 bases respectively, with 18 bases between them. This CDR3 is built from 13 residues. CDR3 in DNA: TGCAGTGTTGAAGGGGGGTCCTTGGATGAGCAGTTCTTC. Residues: CSVEGGSLDEQFF.

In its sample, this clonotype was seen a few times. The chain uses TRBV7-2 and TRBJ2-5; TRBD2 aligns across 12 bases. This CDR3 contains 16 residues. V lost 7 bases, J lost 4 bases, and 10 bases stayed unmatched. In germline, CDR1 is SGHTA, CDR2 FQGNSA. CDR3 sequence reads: CASKPASGRAPETQYF. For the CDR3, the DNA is TGTGCCAGCAAACCCGCTAGCGGGAGGGCCCCAGAGACCCAGTACTTC.

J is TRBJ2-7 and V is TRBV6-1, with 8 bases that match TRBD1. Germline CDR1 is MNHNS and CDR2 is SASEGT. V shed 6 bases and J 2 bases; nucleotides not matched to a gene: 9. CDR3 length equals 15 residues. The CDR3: CASRAGQGPTYEQYF. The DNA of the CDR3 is TGTGCCAGCAGGGCCGGACAGGGCCCTACCTACGAGCAGTACTTC.

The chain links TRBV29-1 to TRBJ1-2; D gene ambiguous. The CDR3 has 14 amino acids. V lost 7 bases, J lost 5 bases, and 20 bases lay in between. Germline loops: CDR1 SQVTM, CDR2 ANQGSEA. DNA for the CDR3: TGCAGCGCCCGAAAGGGTACAGAGGATTATGGCTACACCTTC. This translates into CSARKGTEDYGYTF. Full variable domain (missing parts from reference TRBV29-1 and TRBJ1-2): SAVISQKPSRDICQRGTSLTIQCQVDSQVTMMFWYRQQPGQSLTLIATANQGSEATYESGFVIDKFPISRPNLTFSTLTVSNMSPEDSSIYLCSARKGTEDYGYTFGSGTRLTVV.